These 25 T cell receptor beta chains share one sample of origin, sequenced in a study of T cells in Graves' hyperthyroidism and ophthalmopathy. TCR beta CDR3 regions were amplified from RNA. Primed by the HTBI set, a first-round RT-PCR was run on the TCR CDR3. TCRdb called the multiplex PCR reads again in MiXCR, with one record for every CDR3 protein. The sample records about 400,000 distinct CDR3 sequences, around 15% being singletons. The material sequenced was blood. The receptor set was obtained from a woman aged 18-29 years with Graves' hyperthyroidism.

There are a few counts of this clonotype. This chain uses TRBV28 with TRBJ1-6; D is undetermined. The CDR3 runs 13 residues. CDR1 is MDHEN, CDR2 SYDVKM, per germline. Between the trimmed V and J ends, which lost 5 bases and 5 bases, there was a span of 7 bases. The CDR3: CASSPTDNSPLHF. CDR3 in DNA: TGTGCCAGCAGTCCCACAGATAATTCACCCCTCCACTTT.

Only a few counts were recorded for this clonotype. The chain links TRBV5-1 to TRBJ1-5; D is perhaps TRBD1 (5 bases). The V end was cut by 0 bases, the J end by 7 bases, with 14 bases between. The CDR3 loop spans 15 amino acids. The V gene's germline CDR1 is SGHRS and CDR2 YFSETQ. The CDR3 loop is CASSLAGTEGQPQHF. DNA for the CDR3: TGCGCCAGCAGCTTGGCAGGGACCGAGGGCCAGCCCCAGCATTTT.

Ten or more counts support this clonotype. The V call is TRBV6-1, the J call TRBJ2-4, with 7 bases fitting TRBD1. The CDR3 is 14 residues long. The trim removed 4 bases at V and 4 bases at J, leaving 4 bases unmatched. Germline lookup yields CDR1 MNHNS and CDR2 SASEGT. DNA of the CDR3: TGTGCCAGCAGTGCCACAGGGGTTAAAAACATTCAGTACTTC. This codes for CASSATGVKNIQYF.

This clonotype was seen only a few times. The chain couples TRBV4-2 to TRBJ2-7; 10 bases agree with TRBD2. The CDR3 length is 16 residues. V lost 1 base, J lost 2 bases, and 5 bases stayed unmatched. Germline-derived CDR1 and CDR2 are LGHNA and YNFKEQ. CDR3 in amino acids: CASSQAETSGPYEQYF. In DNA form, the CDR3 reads TGTGCCAGCAGCCAAGCCGAGACTAGCGGGCCCTACGAGCAGTACTTC.

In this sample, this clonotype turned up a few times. Here the CDR3 DNA reads TGTGCCAGCAGCAGACTAGAGATTGATGTCCGCCCCGGGGAGCTGTTTTTT. Translated, it gives CASSRLEIDVRPGELFF. The chain uses TRBV7-6 and TRBJ2-2; a possible D gene is TRBD2 (6 bases). V dropped 5 bases and J dropped 6 bases, with 22 bases sitting between them. This CDR3 has 17 amino acids. CDR1 is SGHVS, CDR2 FNYEAQ, per germline.

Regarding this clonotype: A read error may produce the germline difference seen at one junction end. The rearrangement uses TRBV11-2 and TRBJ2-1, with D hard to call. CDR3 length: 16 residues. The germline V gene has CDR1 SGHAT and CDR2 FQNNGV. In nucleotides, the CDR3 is TGTGCCAACAGCCCGATGACGGGCAGATCCTACAATGAGCAGTTCTTC. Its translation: CANSPMTGRSYNEQFF.

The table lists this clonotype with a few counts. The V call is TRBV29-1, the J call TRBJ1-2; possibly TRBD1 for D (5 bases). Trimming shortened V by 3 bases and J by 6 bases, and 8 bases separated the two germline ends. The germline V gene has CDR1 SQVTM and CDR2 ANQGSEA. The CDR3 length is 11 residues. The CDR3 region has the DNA TGCAGCGTTGAGTCGACAGATGGCTACACCTTC. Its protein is CSVESTDGYTF.

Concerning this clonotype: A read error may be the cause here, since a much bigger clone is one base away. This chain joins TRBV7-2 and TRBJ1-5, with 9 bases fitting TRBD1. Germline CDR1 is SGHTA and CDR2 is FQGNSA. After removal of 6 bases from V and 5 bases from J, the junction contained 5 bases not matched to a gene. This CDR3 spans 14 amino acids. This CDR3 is CASSPGTGHQPQHF. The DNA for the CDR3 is TGTGCCAGCAGTCCCGGGACAGGGCATCAGCCCCAGCATTTT. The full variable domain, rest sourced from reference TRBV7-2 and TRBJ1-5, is GAGVSQSPSNKVTEKGKDVELRCDPISGHTALYWYRQSLGQGLEFLIYFQGNSAPDKSGLPSDRFSAERTGGSVSTLTIQRTQQEDSAVYLCASSPGTGHQPQHFGDGTRLSIL.

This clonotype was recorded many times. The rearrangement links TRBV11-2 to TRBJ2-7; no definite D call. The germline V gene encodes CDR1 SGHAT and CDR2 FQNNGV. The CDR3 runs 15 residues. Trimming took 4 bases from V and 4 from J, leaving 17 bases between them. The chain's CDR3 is CASSSTTSRGYEQYF. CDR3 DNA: TGTGCCAGCAGCTCGACGACCAGCAGAGGATACGAGCAGTACTTC.

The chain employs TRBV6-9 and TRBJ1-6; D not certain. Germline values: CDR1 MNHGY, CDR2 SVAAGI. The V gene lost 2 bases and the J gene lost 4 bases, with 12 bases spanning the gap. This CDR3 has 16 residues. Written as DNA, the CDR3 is TGTGCCAGCAGTTATATGGAAATTACTTATAATTCACCCCTCCACTTT. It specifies CASSYMEITYNSPLHF.

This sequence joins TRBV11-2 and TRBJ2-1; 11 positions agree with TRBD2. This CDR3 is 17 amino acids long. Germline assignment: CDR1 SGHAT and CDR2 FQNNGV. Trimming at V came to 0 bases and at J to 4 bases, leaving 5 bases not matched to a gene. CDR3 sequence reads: CASSLEGGLAEYNEQFF. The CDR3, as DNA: TGTGCCAGCAGCTTAGAGGGGGGACTAGCGGAATACAATGAGCAGTTCTTC.

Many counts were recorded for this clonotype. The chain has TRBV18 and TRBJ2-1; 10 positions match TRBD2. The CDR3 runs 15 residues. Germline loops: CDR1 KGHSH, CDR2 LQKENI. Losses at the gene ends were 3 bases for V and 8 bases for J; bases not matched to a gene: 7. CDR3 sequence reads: CASSPVTSGRDEQFF. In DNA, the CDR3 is TGTGCCAGCTCACCCGTGACTAGCGGGCGCGATGAGCAGTTCTTC.

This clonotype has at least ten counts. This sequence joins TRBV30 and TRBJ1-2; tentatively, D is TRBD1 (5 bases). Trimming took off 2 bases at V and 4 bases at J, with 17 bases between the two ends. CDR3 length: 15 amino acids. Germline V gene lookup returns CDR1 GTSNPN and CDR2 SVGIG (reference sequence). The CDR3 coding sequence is TGTGCCTGGAGTAAGGGGCCAAACCCGGGCTATGGCTACACCTTC. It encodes CAWSKGPNPGYGYTF.

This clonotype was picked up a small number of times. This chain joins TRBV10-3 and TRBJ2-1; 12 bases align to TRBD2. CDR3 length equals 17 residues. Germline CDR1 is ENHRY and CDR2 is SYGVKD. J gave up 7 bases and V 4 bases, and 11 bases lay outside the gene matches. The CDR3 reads CAISGRLAGAGGNEQFF. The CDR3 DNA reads TGTGCCATCAGTGGGCGACTAGCGGGAGCGGGGGGGAATGAGCAGTTCTTC.

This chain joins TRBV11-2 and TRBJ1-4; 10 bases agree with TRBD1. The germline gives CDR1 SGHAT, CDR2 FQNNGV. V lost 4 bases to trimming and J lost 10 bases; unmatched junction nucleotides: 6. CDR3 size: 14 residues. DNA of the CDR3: TGTGCCAGCAGCTGGGACAGGGGATCCGGAAAACTGTTTTTT. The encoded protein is CASSWDRGSGKLFF. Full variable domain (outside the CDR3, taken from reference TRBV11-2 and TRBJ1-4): EAGVAQSPRYKIIEKRQSVAFWCNPISGHATLYWYQQILGQGPKLLIQFQNNGVVDDSQLPKDRFSAERLKGVDSTLKIQPAKLEDSAVYLCASSWDRGSGKLFFGSGTQLSVL.

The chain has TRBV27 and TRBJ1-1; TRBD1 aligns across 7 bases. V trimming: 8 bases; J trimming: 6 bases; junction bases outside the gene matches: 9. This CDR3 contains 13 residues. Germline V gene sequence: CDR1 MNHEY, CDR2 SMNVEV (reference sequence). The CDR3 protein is CASGQGGGAEAFF. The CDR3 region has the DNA TGTGCCAGCGGGCAGGGGGGCGGGGCTGAAGCTTTCTTT.

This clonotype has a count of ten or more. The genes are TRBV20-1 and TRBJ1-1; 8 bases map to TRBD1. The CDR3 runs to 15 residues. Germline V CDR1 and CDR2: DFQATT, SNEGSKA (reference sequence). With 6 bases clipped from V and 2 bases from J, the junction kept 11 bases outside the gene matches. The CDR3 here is CSAPPQDRGNTEAFF. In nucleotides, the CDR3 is TGCAGTGCACCTCCCCAAGACAGGGGTAACACTGAAGCTTTCTTT.

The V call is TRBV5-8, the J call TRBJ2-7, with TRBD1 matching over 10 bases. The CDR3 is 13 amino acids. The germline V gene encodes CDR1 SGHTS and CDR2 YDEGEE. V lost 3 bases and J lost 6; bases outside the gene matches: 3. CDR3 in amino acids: CASSWTGGSEQYF. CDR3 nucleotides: TGTGCCAGCAGCTGGACAGGGGGTAGCGAGCAGTACTTC.

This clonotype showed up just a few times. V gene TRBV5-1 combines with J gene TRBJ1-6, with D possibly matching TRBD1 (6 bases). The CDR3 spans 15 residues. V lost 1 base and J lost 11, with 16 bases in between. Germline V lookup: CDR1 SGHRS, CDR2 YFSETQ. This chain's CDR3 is CASSLREGGLPPLHF. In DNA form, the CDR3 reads TGCGCCAGCAGCTTGAGGGAGGGGGGGTTGCCACCCCTCCACTTT.

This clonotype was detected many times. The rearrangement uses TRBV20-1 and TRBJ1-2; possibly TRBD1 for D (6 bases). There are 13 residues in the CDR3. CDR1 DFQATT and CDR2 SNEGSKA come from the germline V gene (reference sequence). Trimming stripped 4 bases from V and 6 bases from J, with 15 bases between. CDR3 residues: CSAKKGGKDGYTF. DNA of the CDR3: TGCAGTGCTAAAAAGGGGGGCAAGGATGGCTACACCTTC.

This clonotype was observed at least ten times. The chain's CDR3 is CACGQSSYEQYF. CDR3 DNA sequence: TGTGCCTGTGGACAGAGCTCCTACGAGCAGTACTTC. This chain links TRBV6-1 with TRBJ2-7; a weak D match, TRBD1 (6 bases). CDR3 size: 12 residues. Trimming took 11 bases from V and 0 from J, leaving 11 bases between them. Germline CDR1 is MNHNS and CDR2 is SASEGT.

CDR3 DNA sequence: TGTGCCAGCAGTGAAGTGGGGCTAGCGGGAGCAGATACGCAGTATTTT. Translating gives CASSEVGLAGADTQYF. The chain uses TRBV6-1 and TRBJ2-3; TRBD2 agrees at 10 bases. From germline, CDR1 is MNHNS and CDR2 SASEGT. V shed 1 base and J 4 bases; nucleotides not matched to a gene: 5. The CDR3 sequence is 16 residues long.

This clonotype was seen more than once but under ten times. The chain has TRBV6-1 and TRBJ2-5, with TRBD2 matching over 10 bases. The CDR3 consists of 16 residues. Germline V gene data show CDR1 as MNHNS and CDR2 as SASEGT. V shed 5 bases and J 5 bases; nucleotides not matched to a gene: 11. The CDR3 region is CASSSPHSGRRETQYF. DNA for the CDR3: TGTGCCAGCAGTTCCCCGCATAGCGGGAGGAGGGAGACCCAGTACTTC.

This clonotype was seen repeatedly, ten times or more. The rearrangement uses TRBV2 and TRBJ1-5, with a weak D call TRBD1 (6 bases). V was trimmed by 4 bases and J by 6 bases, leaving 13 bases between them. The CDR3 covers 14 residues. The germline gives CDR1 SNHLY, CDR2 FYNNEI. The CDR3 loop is CASSVWGGGQPQHF. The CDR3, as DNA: TGTGCCAGCAGTGTATGGGGGGGCGGTCAGCCCCAGCATTTT.

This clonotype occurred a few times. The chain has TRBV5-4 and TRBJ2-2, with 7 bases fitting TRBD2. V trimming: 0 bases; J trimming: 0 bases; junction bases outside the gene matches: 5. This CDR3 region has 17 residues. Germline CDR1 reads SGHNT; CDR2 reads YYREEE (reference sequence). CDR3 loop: CASSLASGTTNTGELFF. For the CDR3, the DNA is TGTGCCAGCAGCTTGGCTAGCGGAACAACGAACACCGGGGAGCTGTTTTTT.